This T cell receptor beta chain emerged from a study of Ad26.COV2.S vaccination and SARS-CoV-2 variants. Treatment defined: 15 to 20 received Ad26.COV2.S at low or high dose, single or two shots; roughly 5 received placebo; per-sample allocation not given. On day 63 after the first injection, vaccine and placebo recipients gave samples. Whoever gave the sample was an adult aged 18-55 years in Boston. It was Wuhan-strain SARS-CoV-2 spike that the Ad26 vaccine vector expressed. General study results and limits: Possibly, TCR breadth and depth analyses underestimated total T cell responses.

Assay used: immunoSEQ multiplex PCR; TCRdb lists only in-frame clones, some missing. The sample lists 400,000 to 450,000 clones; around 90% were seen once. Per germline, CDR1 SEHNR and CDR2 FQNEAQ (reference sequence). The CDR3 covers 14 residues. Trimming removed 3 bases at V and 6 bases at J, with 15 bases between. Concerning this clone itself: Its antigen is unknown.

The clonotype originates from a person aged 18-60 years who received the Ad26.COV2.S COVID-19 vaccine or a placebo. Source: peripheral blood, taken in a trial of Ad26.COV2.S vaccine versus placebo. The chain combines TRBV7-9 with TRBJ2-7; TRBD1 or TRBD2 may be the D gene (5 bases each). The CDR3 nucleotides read TGTGCCAGCAGCTTGGGGACCTACGCCGTCGAGCAGTACTTC. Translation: CASSLGTYAVEQYF.